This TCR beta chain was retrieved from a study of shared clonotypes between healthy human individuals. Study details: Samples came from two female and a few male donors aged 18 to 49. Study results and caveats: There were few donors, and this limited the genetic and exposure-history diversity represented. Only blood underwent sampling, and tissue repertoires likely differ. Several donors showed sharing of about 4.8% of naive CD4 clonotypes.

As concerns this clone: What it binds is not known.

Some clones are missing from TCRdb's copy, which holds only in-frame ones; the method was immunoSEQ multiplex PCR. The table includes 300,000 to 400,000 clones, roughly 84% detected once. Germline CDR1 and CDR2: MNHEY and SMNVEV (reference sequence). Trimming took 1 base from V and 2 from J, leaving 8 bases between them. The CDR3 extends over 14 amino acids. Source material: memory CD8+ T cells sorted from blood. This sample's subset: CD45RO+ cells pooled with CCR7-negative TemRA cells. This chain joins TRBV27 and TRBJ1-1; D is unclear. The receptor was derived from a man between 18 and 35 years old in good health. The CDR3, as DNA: TGTGCCAGCAGTTTATTTCGGGCAAACACTGAAGCTTTCTTT. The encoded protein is CASSLFRANTEAFF.